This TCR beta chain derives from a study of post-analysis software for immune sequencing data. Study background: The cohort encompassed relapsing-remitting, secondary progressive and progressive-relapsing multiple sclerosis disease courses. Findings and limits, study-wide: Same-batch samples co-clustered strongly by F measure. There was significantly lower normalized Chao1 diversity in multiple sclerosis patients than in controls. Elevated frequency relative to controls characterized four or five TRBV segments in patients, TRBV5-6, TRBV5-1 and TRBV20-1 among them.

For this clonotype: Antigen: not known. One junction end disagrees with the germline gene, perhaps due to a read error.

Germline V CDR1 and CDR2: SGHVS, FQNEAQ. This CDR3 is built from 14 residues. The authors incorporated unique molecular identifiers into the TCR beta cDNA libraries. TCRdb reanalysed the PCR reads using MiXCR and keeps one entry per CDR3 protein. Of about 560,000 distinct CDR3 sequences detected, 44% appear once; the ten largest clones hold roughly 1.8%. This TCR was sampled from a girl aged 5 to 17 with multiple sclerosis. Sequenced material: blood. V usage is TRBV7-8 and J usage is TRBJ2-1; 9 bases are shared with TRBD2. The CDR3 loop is CANSLREGLHEQFF. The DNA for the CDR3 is TGTGCCAACAGCTTGCGGGAGGGCCTTCATGAGCAGTTCTTC.